This T cell receptor (beta chain) appears in the sequencing data of a study of post-analysis software for immune sequencing data (dated by TCRdb to the mid-2010s). Describing the broader study: Disease courses on record covered relapsing-remitting, secondary progressive and progressive-relapsing multiple sclerosis, though some patients had no subtype annotation. The patient repertoires were compared against about a dozen previously published healthy control repertoires obtained from donors aged roughly 6 to 28 years. A subset of samples was prepared in parallel using single-end sample barcoding, then pooled and co-amplified after Illumina adapter ligation.

Regarding this clonotype: Its antigen target is currently unknown. One base away there is no much larger clone; base qualities are not given.

Study-wide findings and limitations: The control group was slightly older than the multiple sclerosis patient group. Compared with controls, multiple sclerosis patients had significantly lower normalized Chao1 diversity, a finding suggesting substantial peripheral T-cell clonal expansion. Direct clustering with F measure showed strong co-clustering of samples prepared in the same batch, prompting a batch-effect correction.

Libraries were prepared through PCR. The sequencer was an Illumina HiSeq 2500. To reduce PCR and sequencing biases, unique molecular identifiers were built into the TCR beta cDNA libraries. Per 1 to 10 million input T cells, roughly 500,000 cDNA molecules were obtained, such that each molecule approximated one T cell. The same protocol used for the earlier healthy control dataset was applied to prepare and sequence the patient libraries. Samples belonging to the same batch were prepared together, multiplexed and sequenced on a shared HiSeq lane. The original pipeline was this. MIGEC was used to process the raw barcoded reads, and molecular identifier groups with only a single read were discarded before consensus assembly and CDR3 extraction. Clonotype tables were post-analysed with VDJtools, normalizing diversity by down-sampling all datasets to the smallest sample size. In repertoire overlap clustering, CDR3 amino acid sequences, but not nucleotide sequences, were matched to correct batch-related cross-sample contamination. The public reads were run again by TCRdb, first through fastp at Q25 and then through MiXCR, and only productive beta chains were kept. Rows with a matching CDR3 protein are joined into one entry that keeps the most common DNA and genes. TCRdb, not the authors, supplied the V and J calls. This sample is represented by a few hundred thousand distinct CDR3 sequences; more than 30% of them were singletons. 6.5% to 8% of the sample lies in the top ten.

To demonstrate the VDJtools post-analysis software, the study profiled TCR beta repertoires from the peripheral blood of under 15 young patients with multiple sclerosis. The multiple sclerosis patients were children and adolescents ranging in age from about 6 to 17 years. This receptor was taken from a girl aged 2-15 years with multiple sclerosis. Sequenced sample: blood.

This receptor has the CDR3 CASRSLAGSYNEQFF. The DNA reads as follows: TGTGCCAGCAGGTCGCTAGCGGGGTCCTACAATGAGCAGTTCTTC. The rearrangement combines TRBV5-5 with TRBJ2-1, with TRBD2 identical over 9 junction bases. Trimming takes 5 bases off V and 1 base off J; junction bases not matched to a gene: 4. As encoded in the germline V gene (reference sequence), CDR1 is SGHKS while CDR2 is YYEKEE. The CDR3 holds 15 amino acids from the cysteine to the phenylalanine. Solely the CDR3 DNA is kept, with 45 bases framed from the first base.